Following are 22 T cell receptor beta chains from one sample sequenced in a study of T cell repertoires in cytomegalovirus infection. In TCRdb, the reads were re-called with MiXCR into one record per CDR3 protein. Here the sample spans under 800,000 distinct CDR3 sequences, roughly 24% being singletons. Specimen: CD8+ T cells from PBMCs. Every receptor here comes from a human donor in good health (CMV status not recorded). Some clones in this sample may be carry-over from other donors' samples.

This clonotype was seen a few times. The chain combines TRBV7-9 with TRBJ2-7; 7 bases are a match to TRBD2. Germline lookup yields CDR1 SEHNR and CDR2 FQNEAQ (reference sequence). The CDR3 is 16 residues long. Trimming cost V 5 bases and J 2 bases; bases outside gene matches: 12. This chain's CDR3 is CASSQLSWAGAYEQYF. The CDR3 nucleotides are TGTGCCAGCAGCCAACTGAGCTGGGCGGGGGCCTACGAGCAGTACTTC. Complete variable domain (other parts from reference TRBV7-9 and TRBJ2-7): DTGVSQNPRHKITKRGQNVTFRCDPISEHNRLYWYRQTLGQGPEFLTYFQNEAQLEKSRLLSDRFSAERPKGSFSTLEIQRTEQGDSAMYLCASSQLSWAGAYEQYFGPGTRLTVT.

A single count supports this clonotype. A read error may be the cause here, since a much bigger clone is one base away. The rearrangement joins TRBV7-1 to TRBJ1-1; 7 positions match TRBD1. TRBV7-1 is marked as an open reading frame, function uncertain. Germline trimming cut 5 bases from V and 0 bases from J; bases unmatched to any gene: 12. There are 17 residues in the CDR3. CDR3 loop: CASSASDWDSMNTEAFF. The CDR3, as DNA: TGTGCCAGCAGCGCCTCCGACTGGGACAGCATGAACACTGAAGCTTTCTTT.

In its sample, this clonotype was seen many times. The chain joins TRBV12-3 or TRBV12-4 to TRBJ2-7; the D gene is possibly TRBD2 (5 bases). CDR3 length: 15 residues. Trimming removed 3 bases from V and 5 bases from J, with 17 bases in between. The CDR3 bases are TGTGCCAGCAGTTTCGGGTCCCCGGGGATGGACGAGCAGTACTTC. Its translation is CASSFGSPGMDEQYF.

This clonotype was counted at least ten times. This chain joins TRBV7-2 and TRBJ1-2; tentative D call: TRBD1 (6 bases). The V gene's germline CDR1 is SGHTA and CDR2 FQGNSA. The CDR3 contains 15 residues. Trimming removed 4 bases from V and 2 bases from J, with 14 bases in between. In DNA, the CDR3 is TGTGCCAGCAGCTCAGGGGCAGGAAGAAACTATGGCTACACCTTC. This gives the protein CASSSGAGRNYGYTF.

This clonotype was recorded at least ten times. V and J are TRBV6-2 or TRBV6-3 and TRBJ2-7; D assignment may be TRBD1 or TRBD2 (5 bases each). Germline V gene lookup returns CDR1 MNHEY and CDR2 SVGEGT. The CDR3 spans 11 residues. Between the trimmed V and J ends, which lost 8 bases and 3 bases, there was a span of 8 bases. CDR3 residues: CASWDGYEQYF. The DNA for the CDR3 is TGTGCCAGCTGGGACGGCTACGAGCAGTACTTC.

The sample holds many counts of this clonotype. The J gene is TRBJ1-1, the V gene TRBV7-6; D gene unclear. The CDR3 is 16 residues long. Germline V CDR1 and CDR2: SGHVS, FNYEAQ. The ends were cut back, 5 bases at V and 4 bases at J, with 20 bases in the middle. The CDR3 nucleotides read TGTGCCAGCAGCGAAAAGGCGGCAGCGTCAGGCACTGAAGCTTTCTTT. It translates to CASSEKAAASGTEAFF.

There are many counts of this clonotype. The genes are TRBV7-9 and TRBJ1-5; weak D call: TRBD1 (5 bases). Germline V gives CDR1 SEHNR, CDR2 FQNEAQ (reference sequence). V was trimmed by 8 bases and J by 0 bases, leaving 11 bases between them. The CDR3 totals 14 residues. The CDR3 region is CASEGLNSNQPQHF. The CDR3, as DNA: TGTGCCAGCGAGGGGTTAAATAGCAATCAGCCCCAGCATTTT.

This chain uses TRBV12-3 or TRBV12-4 with TRBJ1-2, with 8 positions matching TRBD1. This CDR3 has 14 residues. V lost 7 bases and J lost 0; bases outside the gene matches: 4. DNA for the CDR3: TGTGCCAGCACCCAGGGGGCAGCTAACTATGGCTACACCTTC. Its translation is CASTQGAANYGYTF.

This clonotype was observed a few times. V usage is TRBV4-1 and J usage is TRBJ1-3; unclear D gene. CDR3 length: 17 amino acids. The V end lost 1 base, the J end lost 0 bases, and 13 bases lay between the germline ends. Germline CDR1 MGHRA, CDR2 YSYEKL. Here the CDR3 reads CASSQVLGIFSGNTIYF. CDR3 nucleotide sequence: TGCGCCAGCAGCCAAGTTCTTGGCATCTTCTCTGGAAACACCATATATTTT.

This clonotype turned up a few times. The chain couples TRBV6-6 to TRBJ2-7, with a weak D call TRBD1 (6 bases). This CDR3 comprises 18 residues. Deletions cut 3 bases from V and 0 bases from J, with 21 bases between. Germline V lookup: CDR1 MNHNY, CDR2 SVGAGI (reference sequence). DNA for the CDR3: TGTGCCAGCAGTTATTACCCGTTAAGGGGGACCAGCTCCTACGAGCAGTACTTC. This translates into CASSYYPLRGTSSYEQYF.

The J gene is TRBJ1-1, the V gene TRBV20-1; 8 nucleotides line up with TRBD1. With 0 bases clipped from V and 1 base from J, the junction kept 4 bases outside the gene matches. Per germline, CDR1 DFQATT and CDR2 SNEGSKA (reference sequence). This CDR3 has 15 residues. For the CDR3, the DNA is TGCAGTGCTAGAGATCTGACAGGGGAGAACACTGAAGCTTTCTTT. It specifies CSARDLTGENTEAFF.

This clonotype was observed a few times. The chain recombines TRBV7-9 with TRBJ2-1; D possibly corresponds to TRBD1 (6 bases). V lost 7 bases and J lost 8, with 24 bases in between. The CDR3 is 16 amino acids. The V gene's germline CDR1 is SEHNR and CDR2 FQNEAQ (reference sequence). CDR3 bases: TGTGCCAGCACCCACCGCAGGGGTGTGGTTGGTGATGAGCAGTTCTTC. It specifies CASTHRRGVVGDEQFF.

The rearrangement joins TRBV5-1 to TRBJ2-3, with D unresolved. CDR3 length: 14 residues. V lost 0 bases, J lost 3 bases, and 8 bases lay in between. Germline values: CDR1 SGHRS, CDR2 YFSETQ. The CDR3 here is CASSLGKMTDTQYF. In nucleotides, the CDR3 is TGCGCCAGCAGCTTGGGCAAAATGACAGATACGCAGTATTTT.

Comment on this clonotype: This sequence may be a read error, since a much larger clone differs from it by one base. The V call is TRBV7-9, the J call TRBJ2-2, with a possible D match to TRBD1 (5 bases). Trimming removed 6 bases at V and 6 bases at J, with 14 bases between. This CDR3 has 14 residues. Looked up from germline, CDR1 is SEHNR and CDR2 is FQNEAQ (reference sequence). The CDR3 loop is CASSRPGRAGELFF. In DNA, the CDR3 is TGTGCCAGCAGTAGACCAGGGCGAGCCGGGGAGCTGTTTTTT.

This clonotype was seen more than once but under ten times. The V and J genes are TRBV7-6 and TRBJ1-5; 7 bases align to TRBD1. V lost 1 base to trimming and J lost 6 bases; unmatched junction nucleotides: 6. This CDR3 has 15 residues. Germline V gene sequence: CDR1 SGHVS, CDR2 FNYEAQ. The CDR3 reads CASSLGQGWSQPQHF. In DNA form, the CDR3 reads TGTGCCAGCAGCTTAGGACAGGGCTGGAGTCAGCCCCAGCATTTT.

The chain has TRBV7-2 and TRBJ2-3; 7 bases are shared with TRBD1. The CDR3 covers 15 residues. The V gene end was trimmed by 1 base and the J gene end by 1 base; junction bases not matched to a gene: 2. Per the germline V gene, CDR1 is SGHTA and CDR2 is FQGNSA. The CDR3 nucleotides are TGTGCCAGCAGCTTAGTAGGGGGCGGCACAGATACGCAGTATTTT. Translation: CASSLVGGGTDTQYF.

This clonotype appeared many times. The rearrangement links TRBV7-9 to TRBJ2-1; weak D call: TRBD2 (6 bases). This CDR3 comprises 15 residues. Germline V gene sequence: CDR1 SEHNR, CDR2 FQNEAQ (reference sequence). V lost 5 bases and J 2 bases, leaving 13 bases between the germline ends. CDR3 DNA: TGTGCCAGCAGCGCGTCGGGGGTGACCTACAATGAGCAGTTCTTC. Translation: CASSASGVTYNEQFF. Together with reference TRBV7-9 and TRBJ2-1, the CDR3 gives the full variable domain: DTGVSQNPRHKITKRGQNVTFRCDPISEHNRLYWYRQTLGQGPEFLTYFQNEAQLEKSRLLSDRFSAERPKGSFSTLEIQRTEQGDSAMYLCASSASGVTYNEQFFGPGTRLTVL.

The chain recombines TRBV20-1 with TRBJ1-5; D not certain. This CDR3 spans 13 amino acids. The germline V gene has CDR1 DFQATT and CDR2 SNEGSKA (reference sequence). V was pared by 0 bases and J by 9 bases, with 12 bases between. The CDR3 protein is CSARETGSWPQHF. In DNA form, the CDR3 reads TGCAGTGCTAGAGAGACCGGGAGTTGGCCCCAGCATTTT.

This rearrangement joins TRBV29-1 to TRBJ1-1, with D perhaps matching TRBD1 (6 bases). CDR1 and CDR2 from the germline V gene are SQVTM and ANQGSEA. Trimming took off 6 bases at V and 0 bases at J, with 26 bases between the two ends. This CDR3 has 18 residues. The CDR3, as DNA: TGCAGCGTCGAAATCTTTACTGGGCCAGGGGCTTTGAACACTGAAGCTTTCTTT. Encoded protein: CSVEIFTGPGALNTEAFF. Full variable domain (rest looked up from reference TRBV29-1 and TRBJ1-1): SAVISQKPSRDICQRGTSLTIQCQVDSQVTMMFWYRQQPGQSLTLIATANQGSEATYESGFVIDKFPISRPNLTFSTLTVSNMSPEDSSIYLCSVEIFTGPGALNTEAFFGQGTRLTVV.

V and J are TRBV29-1 and TRBJ1-3, with a possible D match to TRBD1 (5 bases). The CDR3 has 15 amino acids. Germline CDR1 reads SQVTM; CDR2 reads ANQGSEA. V dropped 2 bases and J dropped 4 bases, with 15 bases sitting between them. CDR3 protein: CSVEIHGARGNTIYF. CDR3 DNA: TGCAGCGTTGAAATTCACGGGGCCAGGGGAAACACCATATATTTT.

This clonotype was seen only a few times. The chain couples TRBV14 to TRBJ2-1; 7 bases agree with TRBD1. CDR3 size: 15 residues. The germline V gene has CDR1 SGHDN and CDR2 FVKESK. V trimming: 1 base; J trimming: 3 bases; junction bases outside the gene matches: 3. CDR3 sequence: CASSQGAGGYNEQFF. The DNA of the CDR3 is TGTGCCAGCAGCCAAGGGGCAGGGGGCTACAATGAGCAGTTCTTC.

The CDR3 sequence is CASSHPLENEQFF. CDR3 sequence (DNA): TGCGCCAGCAGCCACCCCCTGGAAAATGAGCAGTTCTTC. V is TRBV4-3 and J is TRBJ2-1, with no clear D. V was clipped by 3 bases and J by 7 bases, with 10 bases between them. Germline V lookup: CDR1 LGHNA, CDR2 YSLEER. The CDR3 has 13 amino acids.